A selection of T cell receptor beta chains follows, all from one sample in a study of cytomegalovirus exposure and HLA in healthy donors. Some clones are missing from TCRdb's copy, which holds only in-frame ones; the method was immunoSEQ multiplex PCR. There are some 110,000 clones in the sample; around 76% occur only once, and more than 6.5% lies in the top ten. Sequencing input: PBMCs. All receptors derive from a man aged 40-49 years in good health and CMV-seropositive. Both conserved end residues are part of each CDR3. Fields, in order: V gene, clone size, D gene, J gene, CDR3 DNA, CDR3 protein. The D gene is left open where the match is weak. The listing skips clone size in some rows; elsewhere it reads once, few, many or a size class.

TRBV11-2	few	-	TRBJ1-3	TGTGCCAGCAGTTTGGCGGGGGCGCCGGGAAACACCATATATTTT	CASSLAGAPGNTIYF
TRBV29-1	-	TRBD1	TRBJ1-3	TGCAGCGTTGAATCGACAGGGCTGGGAAACACCATATATTTT	CSVESTGLGNTIYF
TRBV4-1	-	TRBD2	TRBJ2-7	TGCGCCAGCAGCCAAGTAATGGAGTTGGGGGGACTACACGAGCAGTACTTC	CASSQVMELGGLHEQYF
TRBV6-5	-	TRBD1	TRBJ2-3	TGTGCCAGCCGGGACAGGGGAGCAGATACGCAGTATTTT	CASRDRGADTQYF
TRBV12-2	-	-	TRBJ1-5	-	CASRYPCADSNQPQHF
TRBV4-1	-	TRBD1	TRBJ2-3	TGCGCCAGCAGCCAAGGACCCTACAGGGGGGGCACAGATACGCAGTATTTT	CASSQGPYRGGTDTQYF
TRBV10-3	few	TRBD1	TRBJ1-2	TGTGCCATCAGTGAATCCGGGACAGGGGACAACTATGGCTACACCTTC	CAISESGTGDNYGYTF
TRBV5-1	-	TRBD2	TRBJ2-1	TGCGCCAGCAGATCATCTGGACTAGCTGATGAGCAGTTCTTC	CASRSSGLADEQFF
TRBV6-1	-	-	TRBJ1-2	TGTGCCAGCAGCATTACAGGGTTCTTCGGCTACACCTTC	CASSITGFFGYTF
TRBV7-2	-	-	TRBJ2-1	TGTGCCAGCAGCTTAAGGGGGGGCCAAGGCGAGCAGTTCTTC	CASSLRGGQGEQFF
TRBV10-3	-	TRBD1	TRBJ1-6	TGTGCCATCAGTGAGTCAGGGACAGGGGCATCACCCCTCCACTTT	CAISESGTGASPLHF
TRBV7-9	-	TRBD1	TRBJ2-7	TGTGCCAGCAGCTCTAACAGGGGCCAGCCCTACGAGCAGTACTTC	CASSSNRGQPYEQYF
TRBV19	once	-	TRBJ2-3	TGTGCCAGTAGTATAGGGGACATCAACACAGATACGCAGTATTTT	CASSIGDINTDTQYF
TRBV7-3	-	TRBD2	TRBJ2-2	TGTGCCAGCAGCCGGACTAGCGGGGGGAACACCGGGGAGCTGTTTTTT	CASSRTSGGNTGELFF
TRBV30	once	TRBD2	TRBJ2-1	TGTGCCTGGAGTAGACTAGCGGGAGGCACGGAGCAGTTCTTC	CAWSRLAGGTEQFF
TRBV11-2	-	TRBD2	TRBJ2-4	TGTGCCAGCAGCTCCCGGGGGCGGGAGGGCTTGATTCAGTACTTC	CASSSRGREGLIQYF
TRBV7-9	-	-	TRBJ1-4	TGTGCCAGCAGCTTACATGGGGGACTGGATGAAAAACTGTTTTTT	CASSLHGGLDEKLFF
TRBV4-3	once	TRBD1	TRBJ1-6	TGCGCCAGCAGCCAAAGGCGACAGGGAAATTCACCCCTCCACTTT	CASSQRRQGNSPLHF
TRBV11-3	-	TRBD2	TRBJ2-1	TGTGCCAGCAGCTTGACAGGTGCGGGGGGTGAGCAGTTCTTC	CASSLTGAGGEQFF
TRBV30	-	-	TRBJ1-1	TGTGCCTGGAGTCTCCAGGGGAACACTGAAGCTTTCTTT	CAWSLQGNTEAFF
TRBV27	-	-	TRBJ2-2	TGTGCCAGCAGTTTATCGGGGGCTACTCGATCCGGGGAGCTGTTTTTT	CASSLSGATRSGELFF
TRBV2	-	TRBD1	TRBJ1-1	TGTGCCAGCAGCGAAGACAGGGGGAGATTCACTGAAGCTTTCTTT	CASSEDRGRFTEAFF
TRBV11-3	-	TRBD1	TRBJ2-1	TGTGCCAGCAGCCCGAGGACAGGGAGATACAATGAGCAGTTCTTC	CASSPRTGRYNEQFF
TRBV28	-	-	TRBJ2-5	TGTGCCAGCAGTTTACAGGAGACCCAGTACTTC	CASSLQETQYF
TRBV4-3	few	TRBD2	TRBJ2-7	TGCGCCAGCAGCCAAGGGGCTAGCGGGGGCTACGAGCAGTACTTC	CASSQGASGGYEQYF
TRBV7-9	-	TRBD2	TRBJ2-2	TGTGCCAGCAGCTTATCCGTGGCGGGAGAGGTCACCGGGGAGCTGTTTTTT	CASSLSVAGEVTGELFF
TRBV28	-	TRBD1	TRBJ1-4	TGTGCCAGCAGTGGGGGGTACAGGGGTGGAGAAAAACTGTTTTTT	CASSGGYRGGEKLFF
TRBV9	-	-	TRBJ2-4	TGTGCCAGCAGCGCCAAGTCGTGGGGGGGCCTCGCCAAAAACATTCAGTACTTC	CASSAKSWGGLAKNIQYF
TRBV5-6	once	-	TRBJ1-2	TGTGCCAGCAGCTTGGATGGTCAGGCGAGCTATGGCTACACCTTC	CASSLDGQASYGYTF
TRBV6-6	-	-	TRBJ1-1	TGTGCCAGCAGTTACAGGGGGAGGAACACTGAAGCTTTCTTT	CASSYRGRNTEAFF
TRBV7-2	once	TRBD2	TRBJ2-2	TGTGCCAGCAGCCAGGGACTAGCGGGTAATACCGGGGAGCTGTTTTTT	CASSQGLAGNTGELFF
TRBV18	-	TRBD1	TRBJ1-2	TGTGCCAGCTCAACATCGACAGGGGGCGACTATGGCTACACCTTC	CASSTSTGGDYGYTF
TRBV10-3	-	-	TRBJ2-2	TGTGCCATCAGGACTACTAACACCGGGGAGCTGTTTTTT	CAIRTTNTGELFF